This T cell receptor beta chain was recorded in a study of CD8+CD57+ T cells in acquired aplastic anemia. The template used for profiling TCR beta VDJ and CDR3 was genomic DNA. One entry per CDR3 protein, called by TCRdb with MiXCR from the reads. The sample contains some 200,000 distinct CDR3 sequences, more than 45% of which appear only once. The authors sequenced patients whose flow cytometry had shown CD8+CD57+ cell expansion. The CDR3 extends over 11 amino acids. The germline V gene encodes CDR1 ENHRY and CDR2 SYGVKD. Between the trimmed V and J ends, which lost 4 bases and 6 bases, there was a span of 5 bases. This clonotype was counted many times.

Sequencing used sorted CD4+, CD8+, or CD8+CD57+ T cells (not recorded which) from PBMCs. The chain is built from TRBV10-3 and TRBJ2-3; D not resolved. The origin of this receptor is a human donor with aplastic anemia. CDR3 amino acids: CAISVRDTQYF. The CDR3 DNA reads as TGTGCCATCAGTGTGAGGGATACGCAGTATTTT.